This is a list of T cell receptor beta chains from one sample in a study of shared clonotypes between healthy human individuals. The data were produced by immunoSEQ multiplex PCR, yet TCRdb's version contains in-frame clones alone and is incomplete. The sample includes around 500,000 clones, about 84% of them seen just once. Specimen: PBMCs. All receptors come from a woman between 40 and 50 years old in good health. Some clones in this sample may be carry-over from other donors' samples. Both conserved end residues are part of each CDR3. Fields, in order: V gene, D gene, J gene, clone size, CDR3 protein, CDR3 DNA. D genes are given only for firm matches. Size is stated for part of the rows, as once, few or many counts, or as a class when the clone is expanded.

TRBV6-1	-	TRBJ2-2	-	CAISRNTNTGELFF	TGTGCCATCAGCCGTAACACGAACACCGGGGAGCTGTTTTTT
TRBV2	-	TRBJ2-5	few	CASSGRGGETQYF	TGTGCCAGCAGTGGCAGAGGTGGAGAGACCCAGTACTTC
TRBV18	-	TRBJ1-4	-	CASSPRDNYNEKLFF	TGTGCCAGCTCACCTAGGGACAACTATAATGAAAAACTGTTTTTT
TRBV7-3	-	TRBJ2-2	-	CASSLTAAKNTGELFF	TGTGCCAGCAGCTTAACAGCGGCAAAGAACACCGGGGAGCTGTTTTTT
TRBV27	-	TRBJ1-1	-	CASSLTPYTEAFF	TGTGCCAGCAGTTTAACCCCGTACACTGAAGCTTTCTTT
TRBV2	-	TRBJ2-5	-	CASTLTRGAQYF	TGTGCCAGCACTTTGACACGAGGGGCCCAGTACTTC
TRBV19	-	TRBJ2-7	once	CASRYDRDYEQYF	TGTGCCAGTAGATACGACAGAGACTACGAGCAGTACTTC
TRBV2	-	TRBJ2-5	-	CASSEAGQQETQYF	TGTGCCAGCAGTGAAGCGGGTCAGCAAGAGACCCAGTACTTC
TRBV30	-	TRBJ2-7	-	CAWTTPNEQYF	TGTGCCTGGACCACTCCCAACGAGCAGTACTTC
TRBV19	-	TRBJ1-5	once	CASSISLFYSNQPQHF	TGTGCCAGTAGTATTAGTTTATTTTATAGCAATCAGCCCCAGCATTTT
TRBV19	TRBD1	TRBJ1-2	-	CASSSGQGVYGYTF	TGTGCCAGTAGCAGCGGACAGGGAGTCTATGGCTACACCTTC
TRBV7-3	-	TRBJ1-1	once	CASSLFKGAGNTEAFF	TGTGCCAGCAGCTTATTTAAGGGTGCTGGGAACACTGAAGCTTTCTTT
TRBV28	-	TRBJ2-7	-	CASSFRASLTF	TGTGCCAGCAGTTTTCGCGCTTCCTTAACCTTC
TRBV5-1	-	TRBJ1-1	-	CASSRDRVLTEAFF	TGCGCCAGCAGCCGGGATAGGGTTCTGACTGAAGCTTTCTTT
TRBV4-1	-	TRBJ2-4	many	CASSQGLDIQYF	TGCGCCAGCAGCCAAGGGTTGGACATTCAGTACTTC
TRBV28	-	TRBJ1-1	once	CASTFTPSTEAFF	TGTGCCAGCACTTTTACCCCCTCCACTGAAGCTTTCTTT
TRBV30	TRBD1	TRBJ1-5	-	CAWSTKDRGRKQPQHF	TGTGCCTGGAGTACCAAGGACAGGGGTAGAAAACAGCCCCAGCATTTT
TRBV5-6	-	TRBJ2-7	-	CASTQIGRYEQYF	TGTGCCAGCACCCAGATAGGCCGCTACGAGCAGTACTTC
TRBV20-1	-	TRBJ2-7	-	CSARRANEQYF	TGCAGTGCTAGAAGGGCCAACGAGCAGTACTTC
TRBV11-1	TRBD2	TRBJ2-5	-	CASSLGTSGKQETQYF	TGTGCCAGCAGCTTAGGGACTAGCGGGAAACAAGAGACCCAGTACTTC
TRBV27	-	TRBJ1-5	-	CARWGDVEAGQPQHF	TGTGCCAGGTGGGGGGACGTGGAGGCAGGCCAGCCCCAGCATTTT
TRBV18	-	TRBJ1-5	-	CASSPLGPGMSNQPQHF	TGTGCCAGCTCACCGCTGGGCCCAGGTATGAGCAATCAGCCCCAGCATTTT
TRBV2	-	TRBJ1-2	few	CASSESWGGGYTF	TGTGCCAGCAGTGAAAGCTGGGGGGGCGGCTACACCTTC
TRBV11-2	-	TRBJ2-3	-	CASSFGGGVSTDTQYF	TGTGCCAGCAGCTTTGGAGGTGGGGTGAGCACAGATACGCAGTATTTT
TRBV27	-	TRBJ1-4	-	CASSLLGHNEKLFF	TGTGCCAGCAGTTTACTGGGACACAATGAAAAACTGTTTTTT
TRBV18	-	TRBJ2-1	-	CASSPSLARNEQFF	TGTGCCAGCTCACCCTCACTCGCGCGCAATGAGCAGTTCTTC
TRBV11-2	TRBD2	TRBJ2-1	-	CASSRGASGRAVYNEQFF	TGTGCCAGCAGCCGGGGGGCTAGCGGGAGGGCCGTCTACAATGAGCAGTTCTTC